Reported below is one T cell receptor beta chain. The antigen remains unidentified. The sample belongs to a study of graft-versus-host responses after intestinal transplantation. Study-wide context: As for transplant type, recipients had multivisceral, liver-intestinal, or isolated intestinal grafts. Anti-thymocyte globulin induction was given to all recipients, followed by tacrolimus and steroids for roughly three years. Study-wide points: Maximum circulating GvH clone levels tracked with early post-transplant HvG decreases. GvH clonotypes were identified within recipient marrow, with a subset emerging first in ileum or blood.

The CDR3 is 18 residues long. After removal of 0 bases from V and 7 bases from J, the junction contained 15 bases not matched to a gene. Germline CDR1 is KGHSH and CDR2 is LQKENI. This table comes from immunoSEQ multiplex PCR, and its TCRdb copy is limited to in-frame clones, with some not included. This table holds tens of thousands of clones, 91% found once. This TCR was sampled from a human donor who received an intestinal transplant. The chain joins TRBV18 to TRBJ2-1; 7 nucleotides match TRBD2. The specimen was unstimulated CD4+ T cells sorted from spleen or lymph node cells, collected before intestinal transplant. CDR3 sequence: CASSPPGALAAPRNEQFF. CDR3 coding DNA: TGTGCCAGCTCACCACCGGGAGCCCTAGCGGCACCTAGGAATGAGCAGTTCTTC.